Listed below are T cell receptor beta chains from one sample, sequenced in a study of Graves' ophthalmopathy and Graves' hyperthyroidism. TCRdb ran MiXCR on the multiplex PCR reads and lists one entry per CDR3 protein. This table holds roughly 480,000 distinct CDR3 sequences, approximately 15% found once. Sequenced material: blood. Receptors originate from a woman aged 25 to 39 with Graves' ophthalmopathy. Both conserved end residues are part of each CDR3. The D gene is left open where the match is weak. Clone size is shown for a subset of rows, as once, few, many or a class of expanded clone.

J gene | D gene | V gene | clone size | CDR3 DNA | CDR3 protein
TRBJ1-2 | TRBD1 | TRBV11-2 | many | TGTGCCAGCAGCTTACTTAGGGGAACAGGGGGCTCAGGCTACACCTTC | CASSLLRGTGGSGYTF
TRBJ1-5 | TRBD1 | TRBV20-1 | many | TGCAGTGCTAGAATCGGGACAGGTAGGAGTCAGCCCCAGCATTTT | CSARIGTGRSQPQHF
TRBJ2-2 | TRBD1 | TRBV11-2 | few | TGTGCCAGCAGCTCCACGGGACAGGTAGCCACCGGGGAGCTGTTTTTT | CASSSTGQVATGELFF
TRBJ2-7 | TRBD1 | TRBV5-1 | many | TGCGCCAGCAGCTTTGAGACAGGGCGAACCTACGAGCAGTACTTC | CASSFETGRTYEQYF
TRBJ1-1 | - | TRBV29-1 | - | TGCAGCCCTGAACGGACAGCTCCGGGTGAAGCTTTCTTT | CSPERTAPGEAFF
TRBJ2-2 | - | TRBV27 | many | TGTGCCAGCAGTTTCTCGACAGAGAACACCGGGGAGCTGTTTTTT | CASSFSTENTGELFF
TRBJ2-7 | - | TRBV7-2 | many | TGTGCCAGCGGACGCGGGTACGAGCAGTACTTC | CASGRGYEQYF
TRBJ2-7 | TRBD1 | TRBV2 | - | TGTGCCAGCAGTGAAGCGCGGGATACAGGGGGCTTTCTGTACTTC | CASSEARDTGGFLYF
TRBJ1-2 | - | TRBV7-9 | many | TGTGCCAGCAGCTTAGACAGGTTTAATTATGGCTACACCTTC | CASSLDRFNYGYTF
TRBJ2-7 | - | TRBV6-5 | few | TGTGCCAGCAGTTACTCGATAGGGGACGGACCCTTCTACGAGCAGTACTTC | CASSYSIGDGPFYEQYF
TRBJ2-5 | TRBD2 | TRBV30 | - | TGTGCCTGGAGTGTAGGAGCGGGGCTGGAGACCCAGTACTTC | CAWSVGAGLETQYF
TRBJ2-4 | - | TRBV12-3/TRBV12-4 | many | TGTGCCAGCAGTTTAGCTAATATAGGCGTCGGATCCAAAAACATTCAGTACTTC | CASSLANIGVGSKNIQYF
TRBJ2-1 | TRBD2 | TRBV27 | few | TGTGCCAGCAGTGCCTCCGGGACTAGCGGCTACAATGAGCAGTTCTTC | CASSASGTSGYNEQFF
TRBJ2-7 | TRBD1 | TRBV15 | many | TGTGCCACCAGCAGTCCAGACAGGGACTACGAGCAGTACTTC | CATSSPDRDYEQYF
TRBJ1-1 | TRBD1 | TRBV6-2/TRBV6-3 | - | TGTGCCAGCACCACGAACAGGGGTAACGCTGAAGCTTTCTTT | CASTTNRGNAEAFF
TRBJ2-5 | TRBD2 | TRBV7-9 | many | TGTGCCAGCAGCATACTAGCGGGGCCTAAAGAGACCCAGTACTTC | CASSILAGPKETQYF
TRBJ1-1 | - | TRBV18 | - | TGTGCCAGCTCACCCGTGGCTAGCCGGAACACTGAAGCTTTCTTT | CASSPVASRNTEAFF
TRBJ2-7 | TRBD2 | TRBV28 | few | TGTGCCAGTGGGGAGACTAGCGTCTACGAGCAGTACTTC | CASGETSVYEQYF
TRBJ1-2 | TRBD1 | TRBV27 | - | TGTGCCAGCCGCGAGGCGGGGACAGGCGGACTCTATGGCTACACCTTC | CASREAGTGGLYGYTF
TRBJ2-1 | TRBD1 | TRBV3-1 | - | TGTGCCAGCAGTTGGGACAGGTCCAAAAGCAATGAGCAGTTCTTC | CASSWDRSKSNEQFF
TRBJ2-5 | - | TRBV10-3 | - | TGTGCCATCGGGCGGGACAAAGAGACCCAGTACTTC | CAIGRDKETQYF
TRBJ2-7 | - | TRBV6-1 | many | TGTGCCAGCAGTGAAGGACTGGGGCGGGCGCGCTACGAGCAGTACTTC | CASSEGLGRARYEQYF
TRBJ2-7 | - | TRBV6-1 | many | TGTGCCAGCAGTGAGGACCGAAATAAGGTCTACGAGCAGTACTTC | CASSEDRNKVYEQYF
TRBJ2-6 | TRBD1 | TRBV12-3/TRBV12-4 | many | TGTGCCAGCAGTTTAGAGACAGGGGCCGGGGCCAACGTCCTGACTTTC | CASSLETGAGANVLTF
TRBJ2-2 | - | TRBV5-1 | few | TGCGCCAGCAGCCCGACAGACACCGGGGAGCTGTTTTTT | CASSPTDTGELFF
TRBJ2-2 | - | TRBV5-1 | many | TGCGCCAGCAGCGGCCGGGACTCCTTGAACACCGGGGAGCTGTTTTTT | CASSGRDSLNTGELFF
TRBJ2-7 | - | TRBV28 | many | TGTGCCAGCAGTCGAGGGACTCACTACGAGCAGTACTTC | CASSRGTHYEQYF
TRBJ2-2 | - | TRBV19 | few | TGTGCCAGTAGTAACCCCAGGGGCAGGCTCACCGGGGAGCTGTTTTTT | CASSNPRGRLTGELFF
TRBJ1-2 | TRBD1 | TRBV5-1 | once | TGCGCCAGCAGCTTGAGGGACAGTGACTATGGCTACACCTTC | CASSLRDSDYGYTF
TRBJ1-1 | TRBD1 | TRBV12-3/TRBV12-4 | many | TGTGCCAGCAGGCCTCCAACAGGGGCCCCAGCTTTCTTT | CASRPPTGAPAFF
TRBJ1-6 | - | TRBV4-2 | few | TGTGCCAGCAGCCAAGAAGTTGTTAATTCACCCCTCCACTTT | CASSQEVVNSPLHF
TRBJ1-2 | - | TRBV5-8 | many | TGTGCCCCCCTGTGGGGAGGTAATGGCTACACCTTC | CAPLWGGNGYTF
TRBJ1-5 | TRBD1 | TRBV2 | many | TGTGCCAGCAGTTGGGACAGGGTACGGGGCAATCAGCCCCAGCATTTT | CASSWDRVRGNQPQHF
TRBJ2-7 | - | TRBV6-2/TRBV6-3 | many | TGTGCCAGCAGTTACGAGGCAGTCTACGAGCAGTACTTC | CASSYEAVYEQYF
TRBJ1-1 | - | TRBV28 | many | TGTGCCAGCAGTCGACAGCAGGAGGTGAACACTGAAGCTTTCTTT | CASSRQQEVNTEAFF
TRBJ2-5 | - | TRBV5-6 | few | TGTGCCAGCAGCCACCCGGTCTCGGAGACCCAGTACTTC | CASSHPVSETQYF
TRBJ2-7 | - | TRBV3-1 | many | TGTGCCAGCAGCCAAGGAAGCCCTTCCTACGAGCAGTACTTC | CASSQGSPSYEQYF
TRBJ2-5 | TRBD2 | TRBV6-1 | - | TGTGCCAGCAGCCCGTCGGCGGTAGCGGGGGTCCAAGAGACCCAGTACTTC | CASSPSAVAGVQETQYF
TRBJ2-7 | TRBD1 | TRBV19 | many | TGTGCCAGTAGTCCGAGAGGGACAGGGAATGCTTACGAGCAGTACTTC | CASSPRGTGNAYEQYF
TRBJ2-7 | - | TRBV6-5 | many | TGTGCCAGCAGTTACACTCGGCCAGTCTCAGACGCCTACGAGCAGTACTTC | CASSYTRPVSDAYEQYF
TRBJ2-7 | - | TRBV7-2 | many | TGCGCCAGCAGCAGGGGTGGGGGCGAGCAGTACTTC | CASSRGGGEQYF
TRBJ2-7 | TRBD2 | TRBV5-1 | many | TGCGCCAGCAGCCCCGGGGAGGGTCAGCAGTACTTC | CASSPGEGQQYF
TRBJ1-6 | - | TRBV2 | many | TGTGCCAGCACCGAAAGGAGGACCCTTTACTATAATTCACCCCTCCACTTT | CASTERRTLYYNSPLHF
TRBJ2-5 | - | TRBV18 | many | TGTGCCAGCTCACCACCAGCGGAGACCCAGTACTTC | CASSPPAETQYF
TRBJ2-7 | - | TRBV20-1 | many | TGCAGTGCTAGAGATCAAGGGGACTACGAGCAGTACTTC | CSARDQGDYEQYF
TRBJ1-5 | - | TRBV19 | few | TGTGCCAGTAGTATAAACGGCAGCTTTGCCCATTATAGCAATCAGCCCCAGCATTTT | CASSINGSFAHYSNQPQHF
TRBJ1-2 | - | TRBV6-1 | - | TGTGCCAGCAGCACCTTAGGGAGGGGGAATGGCTACACCTTC | CASSTLGRGNGYTF
TRBJ1-1 | - | TRBV12-3/TRBV12-4 | - | TGTGCCAGCAGCGGTTTTGAAGCGGAAGCTTTCTTT | CASSGFEAEAFF